This TCR beta chain was sequenced for a study of T cells after yellow fever vaccination. Study context: The fractions with low cell numbers were processed using SMART-Seq v4 Ultra Low Input. General study results and limits: Detected again after the booster were most primary-vaccination clones, at 96% CD4 and roughly 88% CD8. Among all clonotypes, a small share was observed in both CD4 and CD8 compartments.

With respect to this clonotype: No antigen is known for it.

TCRdb reprocessed the 5' RACE reads via MiXCR and lists one record per CDR3 protein. The sample includes about 230,000 distinct CDR3 sequences, roughly 6.3% of them seen just once. V lost 3 bases and J 6 bases, leaving 15 bases between the germline ends. The CDR3 extends over 14 amino acids. Germline V CDR1 and CDR2: DFQATT, SNEGSKA (reference sequence). This chain joins TRBV20-1 and TRBJ2-4; the D gene could be TRBD1 or TRBD2 (6 bases each). The TCR sequence derives from a young man who received the YFV17D yellow fever vaccine. Sequenced here: CD4+ T cells sorted from PBMCs, sampled on the day of the yellow fever booster vaccination. The CDR3 region has the DNA TGCAGTGCTAGGCCCCGGGGGCGACGAAACATTCAGTACTTC. It is translated as CSARPRGRRNIQYF.